This T cell receptor (beta chain) was retrieved from a study of blood T cell repertoires in COVID-19. Clones were sequenced by immunoSEQ multiplex PCR, and TCRdb holds only the in-frame ones, with some missing. The table lists 250,000 to 300,000 clones, about nine tenths of them singletons. This CDR3 spans 13 amino acids. Trimming took 2 bases from V and 4 from J, leaving 9 bases between them. CDR1 and CDR2 from the germline V gene are MNHEY and SVGAGI. The source is a woman in her twenties or thirties with COVID-19, enrolled during active disease. Input material: peripheral blood. The chain has TRBV6-5 and TRBJ2-7, with D possibly matching TRBD2 (6 bases). Written as DNA, the CDR3 is TGTGCCAGCAGTTACGGTCGGGGGTACGAGCAGTACTTC. Protein sequence: CASSYGRGYEQYF.